These T cell receptor beta chains were read from a single sample in a study of shared clonotypes between healthy human individuals. Profiling relied on immunoSEQ multiplex PCR, and the TCRdb table lists in-frame clones only, not all of them. The sample has roughly 600,000 clones, 95% to 98% seen once; the top ten hold 0.3%. Sequencing input: naive CD8+ T cells sorted from blood. Receptors were obtained from a man aged 25 to 40 in good health. CDR3s include the opening cysteine and the closing phenylalanine or tryptophan. The order of the fields is clone size, D gene, J gene, V gene, CDR3 DNA, CDR3 protein. A D gene is named only where the DNA matches it firmly. Clone size, where shown, is once, few, many, or a class for clones that have expanded.

NA NA TRBJ2-1 TRBV5-1 TGCGCCAGCAGCTTAGCTCCGGGTACGGGAGAGTCCTACAATGAGCAGTTCTTC CASSLAPGTGESYNEQFF
NA NA TRBJ1-3 TRBV6-6 TGTGCCAGCAGAGCCGGAAACACCATATATTTT CASRAGNTIYF
NA NA TRBJ2-7 TRBV15 TGTGCCACCAGCAGACCCCTGTGGGCCCAGATCCCCTACGAGCAGTACTTC CATSRPLWAQIPYEQYF
NA NA TRBJ2-7 TRBV7-2 TGTGCCAGCAGCTCCGGGAGTACCTACGAGCAGTACTTC CASSSGSTYEQYF
NA NA TRBJ2-1 TRBV20-1 TGCAGTGTGACGGACAACAATGAGCAGTTCTTC CSVTDNNEQFF
NA NA TRBJ2-1 TRBV7-9 TGTGCCAGCAGCTTTCGGGAGTCTTTAAGCTCCTACAATGAGCAGTTCTTC CASSFRESLSSYNEQFF
NA NA TRBJ2-3 TRBV28 TGTGCCAGCAGTTTACCAATGACAGAGGCAGATACGCAGTATTTT CASSLPMTEADTQYF
NA NA TRBJ2-4 TRBV13 TGTGCCAGCAGCTTAGAGGGATCGGTAGCCAAAAACATTCAGTACTTC CASSLEGSVAKNIQYF
NA NA TRBJ2-3 TRBV27 TGTGCCAGCAGTCGCCTTGCGGGGCAGGCAGATACGCAGTATTTT CASSRLAGQADTQYF
NA TRBD1 TRBJ2-1 TRBV29-1 TGCAGCGACCGACAGGGCACGGTGTTCTTC CSDRQGTVFF
NA NA TRBJ1-5 TRBV7-2 TGTGCCAGCAGCTTAGATCTTTCTTACGGGGACACCCAGCATTTT CASSLDLSYGDTQHF
NA TRBD2 TRBJ2-1 TRBV7-6 TGTGCCAGCAGCTTATTCACTAGCGGGAGGAATGAGCAGTTCTTC CASSLFTSGRNEQFF
NA NA TRBJ2-2 TRBV19 TGTGCCAGTATGAGATTTGCGACCGGGGAGCTGTTTTTT CASMRFATGELFF
NA NA TRBJ1-5 TRBV28 TGTGCCAGCAGTCCCCGAAATCAGCCCCAGCATTTT CASSPRNQPQHF
NA TRBD2 TRBJ2-7 TRBV29-1 TGCAGCGTTGAAGATACCCGGGAGGGCCATTCCTACGAGCAGTACTTC CSVEDTREGHSYEQYF
few NA TRBJ2-1 TRBV6-5 TGTGCCAGCAGTTACGGCAATGAGCAGTTCTTC CASSYGNEQFF
NA NA TRBJ2-3 TRBV29-1 TGCAGCGTTGAAGACCAGGACAGCGTCACAGATACGCAGTATTTT CSVEDQDSVTDTQYF
NA NA TRBJ2-3 TRBV7-2 TGTGCCAGCAGCTTACCCCGACAGGAATTCACAGATACGCAGTATTTT CASSLPRQEFTDTQYF
NA TRBD2 TRBJ2-1 TRBV27 TGTGCCAGCAGCCTTGGCCCTAGCGGGCTCTCCTACAATGAGCAGTTCTTC CASSLGPSGLSYNEQFF
NA NA TRBJ1-1 TRBV4-1 TGCGCCAGCAGCCAAGATACGGGGGGCAGGACTGAAGCTTTCTTT CASSQDTGGRTEAFF
NA NA TRBJ2-1 TRBV7-6 TGTGCCAGCAGCTTCGGGACCTACAATGAGCAGTTCTTC CASSFGTYNEQFF